These 13 T cell receptor beta chains came from one sample sequenced in a study of T cell changes during pregnancy in multiple sclerosis. The assay was immunoSEQ multiplex PCR, and TCRdb's table has in-frame clones only and misses some. The sample has 55,000 to 85,000 clones; around nine tenths are singletons. The sample in question was peripheral blood, obtained in the second trimester of pregnancy. The receptors originated from a female donor with multiple sclerosis, enrolled in a pregnancy study.

This clone occurred a few times. The chain carries TRBV28 and TRBJ1-5; 9 nucleotides align to TRBD1. V lost 6 bases and J lost 6; bases outside the gene matches: 9. The CDR3 contains 15 residues. The germline V gene has CDR1 MDHEN and CDR2 SYDVKM. CDR3 region: CASRDPGQGSQPQHF. For the CDR3, the DNA is TGTGCCAGCAGGGATCCGGGACAGGGAAGTCAGCCCCAGCATTTT. The full variable domain, rest sourced from reference TRBV28 and TRBJ1-5, is DVKVTQSSRYLVKRTGEKVFLECVQDMDHENMFWYRQDPGLGLRLIYFSYDVKMKEKGDIPEGYSVSREKKERFSLILESASTNQTSMYLCASRDPGQGSQPQHFGDGTRLSIL.

This clone was observed once. The CDR3 is CASSVRGSDPFF. The DNA for the CDR3 is TGTGCCAGCAGTGTTCGGGGTTCTGATCCTTTCTTT. V and J are TRBV2 and TRBJ1-1; no clear D. This CDR3 is 12 amino acids long. CDR1 is SNHLY, CDR2 FYNNEI, per germline. Trimming removed 4 bases at V and 12 bases at J, with 15 bases between.

This chain connects TRBV7-2 to TRBJ1-2; 8 nucleotides line up with TRBD1. The CDR3 length is 14 residues. The germline V gene encodes CDR1 SGHTA and CDR2 FQGNSA. Germline trimming cut 3 bases from V and 6 bases from J; bases unmatched to any gene: 6. The CDR3, as DNA: TGTGCCAGCAGCTTGCCGGGACAGGCAGATGGCTACACCTTC. Encoded protein: CASSLPGQADGYTF.

The chain couples TRBV25-1 to TRBJ1-2, with 9 bases lining up with TRBD1. Trimming at V came to 6 bases and at J to 7 bases, leaving 9 bases not matched to a gene. Germline CDR1 and CDR2: MGHDK and SYGVNS. CDR3 length: 14 residues. Here the CDR3 DNA reads TGTGCCAGCAGGACCGGGACAGGGTTTTTTGGCTACACCTTC. Translated, it gives CASRTGTGFFGYTF.

The chain has TRBV15 and TRBJ1-2, with D unclear. The CDR3 loop spans 12 amino acids. The V end lost 5 bases, the J end lost 8 bases, and 12 bases lay between the germline ends. Germline V gives CDR1 LNHNV, CDR2 YYDKDF (reference sequence). CDR3 DNA: TGTGCCACCAGCCGGGGTCCGGAGGGCTACACCTTC. Protein: CATSRGPEGYTF. Full variable domain (rest looked up from reference TRBV15 and TRBJ1-2): DAMVIQNPRYQVTQFGKPVTLSCSQTLNHNVMYWYQQKSSQAPKLLFHYYDKDFNNEADTPDNFQSRRPNTSFCFLDIRSPGLGDTAMYLCATSRGPEGYTFGSGTRLTVV.

The chain joins TRBV9 to TRBJ1-4, with TRBD1 as a possible D gene (5 bases). The V gene's germline CDR1 is SGDLS and CDR2 YYNGEE. V lost 0 bases and J lost 4, with 13 bases in between. The CDR3 is 16 amino acids. The CDR3 sequence is CASSVGWRGFNEKLFF. The CDR3 coding sequence is TGTGCCAGCAGCGTAGGCTGGAGGGGCTTTAATGAAAAACTGTTTTTT.

The chain couples TRBV29-1 to TRBJ2-1; 12 nucleotides match TRBD2. The CDR3 contains 18 residues. CDR1 and CDR2 (germline): SQVTM, ANQGSEA. V lost 5 bases, J lost 1 base, and 12 bases stayed unmatched. CDR3 nucleotides: TGCAGCGTTAAGCCTAGCGGGAGGGGGTTCGGATCCTACAATGAGCAGTTCTTC. It is translated as CSVKPSGRGFGSYNEQFF.

This chain links TRBV27 with TRBJ1-2, with TRBD1 identical over 9 bases. CDR3 length equals 15 residues. The junction had 7 bases not matched to a gene; V was cut back by 3 bases and J by 5 bases. Looked up from germline, CDR1 is MNHEY and CDR2 is SMNVEV (reference sequence). The CDR3 nucleotides are TGTGCCAGCAGTTTGAGTACAGGGGGCGGGTATGGCTACACCTTC. Encoded protein: CASSLSTGGGYGYTF.

The chain uses TRBV7-8 and TRBJ1-5; 7 bases align to TRBD1. The CDR3 contains 13 residues. V lost 8 bases to trimming and J lost 4 bases; unmatched junction nucleotides: 5. Germline V lookup: CDR1 SGHVS, CDR2 FQNEAQ. The CDR3 spells CASGGQQNQPQHF. CDR3 DNA: TGTGCCAGCGGGGGACAGCAAAATCAGCCCCAGCATTTT.

V gene TRBV2 combines with J gene TRBJ2-1; tentatively, D is TRBD1 (6 bases). The CDR3 has 14 amino acids. Deletions cut 8 bases from V and 5 bases from J, with 16 bases between. Germline V gene sequence: CDR1 SNHLY, CDR2 FYNNEI. CDR3 nucleotides: TGTGCCAGCGGACACACAGGGAGCGACAATGAGCAGTTCTTC. It codes for CASGHTGSDNEQFF.

The chain couples TRBV27 to TRBJ1-5; possible D gene TRBD1, 6 bases. The CDR3 spans 14 residues. Germline CDR1 and CDR2: MNHEY and SMNVEV (reference sequence). V dropped 3 bases and J dropped 4 bases, with 10 bases sitting between them. CDR3 amino acids: CASSFVGGNQPQHF. The CDR3 DNA is TGTGCCAGCAGTTTTGTAGGGGGAAATCAGCCCCAGCATTTT.

The V call is TRBV18, the J call TRBJ1-6; TRBD1 agrees at 9 bases. This CDR3 spans 15 amino acids. V gave up 2 bases and J gave up 7 bases; unmatched junction bases: 3. The germline V gene encodes CDR1 KGHSH and CDR2 LQKENI. The CDR3 coding sequence is TGTGCCAGCTCACCAGCGACAGGGGGAAATTCACCCCTCCACTTT. Encoded protein: CASSPATGGNSPLHF. Full variable domain (missing parts from reference TRBV18 and TRBJ1-6): NAGVMQNPRHLVRRRGQEARLRCSPMKGHSHVYWYRQLPEEGLKFMVYLQKENIIDESGMPKERFSAEFPKEGPSILRIQQVVRGDSAAYFCASSPATGGNSPLHFGNGTRLTVT.

The chain recombines TRBV5-1 with TRBJ1-1; 8 nucleotides match TRBD1. The CDR3 is 14 amino acids. The trim removed 4 bases at V and 6 bases at J, leaving 8 bases unmatched. Germline CDR1 SGHRS, CDR2 YFSETQ. As DNA, the CDR3 is TGCGCCAGCAGCGTACAGGACAGGGCCCCTGAAGCTTTCTTT. Its protein product is CASSVQDRAPEAFF.